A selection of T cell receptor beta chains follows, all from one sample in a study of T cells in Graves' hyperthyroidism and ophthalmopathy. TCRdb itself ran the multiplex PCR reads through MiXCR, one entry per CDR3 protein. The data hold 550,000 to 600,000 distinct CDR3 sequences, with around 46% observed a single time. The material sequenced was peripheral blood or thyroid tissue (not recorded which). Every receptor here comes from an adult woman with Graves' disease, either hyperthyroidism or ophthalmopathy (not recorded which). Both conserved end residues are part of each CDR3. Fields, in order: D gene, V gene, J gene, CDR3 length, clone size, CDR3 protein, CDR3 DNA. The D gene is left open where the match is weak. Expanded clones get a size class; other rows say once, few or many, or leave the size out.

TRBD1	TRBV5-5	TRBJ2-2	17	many	CASSSTGGPFGTGELFF	TGTGCCAGCAGCTCGACAGGGGGACCCTTCGGCACCGGGGAGCTGTTTTTT
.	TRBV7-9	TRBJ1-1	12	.	CASSPAQGEAFF	TGTGCCAGCAGCCCGGCGCAAGGTGAGGCTTTCTTT
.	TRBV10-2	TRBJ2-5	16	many	CASREWRRDRQETQYF	TGCGCCAGCAGGGAGTGGAGGAGGGATCGGCAAGAGACCCAGTACTTC
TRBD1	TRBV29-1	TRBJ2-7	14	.	CSECPRTGEDEQYF	TGCAGCGAATGTCCTCGGACAGGGGAGGACGAGCAGTACTTC
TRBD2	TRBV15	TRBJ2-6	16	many	CATASGRTSGANVLTF	TGTGCCACCGCCAGCGGGAGGACGTCTGGGGCCAACGTCCTGACTTTC
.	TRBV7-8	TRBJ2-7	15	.	CASSSRTARTPEQYF	TGTGCCAGCAGCTCAAGGACAGCACGTACGCCCGAGCAGTACTTC
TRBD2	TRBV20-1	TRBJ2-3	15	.	CSASPPGGNTDTQYF	TGCAGTGCTAGTCCCCCGGGGGGGAACACAGATACGCAGTATTTT
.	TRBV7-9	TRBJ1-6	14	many	CASSLSSYNSPLHF	TGTGCCAGCAGTCTGAGCTCCTATAATTCACCCCTCCACTTT
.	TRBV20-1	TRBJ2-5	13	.	CSANRGGQATQYF	TGCAGTGCCAACAGGGGAGGCCAAGCGACCCAGTACTTC
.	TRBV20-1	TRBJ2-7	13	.	CSAGQGSSYEQYF	TGCAGTGCCGGTCAGGGAAGCTCCTACGAGCAGTACTTC
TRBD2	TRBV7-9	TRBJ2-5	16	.	CASSSGLAGVRETQYF	TGTGCCAGCAGTTCCGGACTAGCGGGGGTTCGAGAGACCCAGTACTTC
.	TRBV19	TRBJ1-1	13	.	CASGGQYTPEAFF	TGTGCCAGCGGCGGACAGTATACCCCTGAAGCTTTCTTT
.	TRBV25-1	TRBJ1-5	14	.	CASSDWVRDQPQHF	TGTGCCAGCAGTGATTGGGTTCGTGATCAGCCCCAGCATTTT
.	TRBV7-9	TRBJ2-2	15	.	CASSLAGETPGSCFF	.
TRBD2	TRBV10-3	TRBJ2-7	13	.	CAISGTSGLEQYF	TGTGCCATCAGTGGGACTAGCGGGCTCGAGCAGTACTTC
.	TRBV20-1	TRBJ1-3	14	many	CSATVEHSGNTIYF	TGCAGTGCTACGGTAGAACATTCTGGAAACACCATATATTTT
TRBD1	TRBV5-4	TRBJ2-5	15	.	CASSLAGTGRETQYF	TGTGCCAGCAGCTTGGCCGGGACAGGGCGGGAGACCCAGTACTTC
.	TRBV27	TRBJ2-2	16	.	CASSLRGPTSAGELFF	TGTGCCAGCAGTTTAAGGGGTCCAACCTCGGCCGGGGAGCTGTTTTTT
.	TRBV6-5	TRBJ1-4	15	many	CASRNRQREDEKLFF	TGTGCCAGCAGGAACAGACAGAGAGAAGATGAAAAACTGTTTTTT
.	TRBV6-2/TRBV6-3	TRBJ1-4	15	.	CASSYGQQRVEKLFF	TGTGCCAGCAGTTACGGACAGCAAAGGGTGGAAAAACTGTTTTTT
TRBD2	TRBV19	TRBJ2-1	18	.	CASSIDSRAGGLWNEQFF	TGTGCCAGTAGTATAGATAGTCGAGCGGGAGGGCTCTGGAATGAGCAGTTCTTC
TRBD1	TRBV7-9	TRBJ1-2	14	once	CASSPGPGGEGYTF	TGTGCCAGCAGCCCAGGGCCAGGGGGAGAAGGCTACACCTTC
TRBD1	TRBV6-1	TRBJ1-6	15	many	CASSETTGHNSPLHF	TGTGCCAGCAGTGAAACGACAGGGCATAATTCACCCCTCCACTTT
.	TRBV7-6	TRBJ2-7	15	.	CASSLALQGSYEQYF	TGTGCCAGCAGCTTAGCCCTACAGGGCTCCTACGAGCAGTACTTC
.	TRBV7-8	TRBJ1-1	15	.	CASSPQAGWNTEAFF	TGTGCCAGCTCACCACAGGCAGGGTGGAACACTGAAGCTTTCTTT
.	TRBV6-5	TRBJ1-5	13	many	CASSYGSGQPQHF	TGTGCCAGCAGTTACGGTTCGGGTCAGCCCCAGCATTTT
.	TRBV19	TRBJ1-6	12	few	CASQVGNSPLHF	TGTGCCAGCCAGGTCGGTAATTCACCCCTCCACTTT
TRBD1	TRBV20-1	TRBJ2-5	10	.	CSAPGRTGSF	TGCAGTGCTCCTGGTCGGACAGGGTCCTTC
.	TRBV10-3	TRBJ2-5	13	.	CAISGTSNQPQYF	TGTGCCATCAGTGGGACGAGCAATCAGCCCCAGTACTTC
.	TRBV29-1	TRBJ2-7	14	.	CSVVRVSHSYEQYF	TGCAGCGTTGTGCGTGTTTCCCACTCCTACGAGCAGTACTTC
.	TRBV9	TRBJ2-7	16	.	CASSQRLNRRPYEQYF	TGTGCCAGCAGTCAACGATTGAACCGTCGGCCCTACGAGCAGTACTTC
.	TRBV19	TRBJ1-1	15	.	CASSISLRGHTEAFF	TGTGCCAGTAGTATAAGCCTTCGGGGGCACACTGAAGCTTTCTTT
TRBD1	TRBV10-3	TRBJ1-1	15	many	CATRDSAPLGTEAFF	TGTGCCACCCGGGACAGCGCCCCTTTGGGCACTGAAGCTTTCTTT
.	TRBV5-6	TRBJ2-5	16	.	CASSSTLGQGQETQYF	TGTGCCAGCAGCTCCACCTTGGGCCAGGGGCAAGAGACCCAGTACTTC
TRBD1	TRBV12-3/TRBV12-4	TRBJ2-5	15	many	CASSSRDRGGETQYF	TGTGCCAGCAGTAGCCGGGACAGGGGAGGCGAGACCCAGTACTTC
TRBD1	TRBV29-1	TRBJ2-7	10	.	CSVRDRAQYF	TGCAGCGTTCGGGACAGGGCGCAGTACTTC
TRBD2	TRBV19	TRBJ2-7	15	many	CASTPPGGSLGEQYF	TGTGCCAGTACCCCTCCCGGCGGGAGTCTGGGCGAGCAGTACTTC
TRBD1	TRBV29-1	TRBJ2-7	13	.	CSSRGGPSYEQYF	TGCAGCTCCCGAGGGGGCCCCTCCTACGAGCAGTACTTC
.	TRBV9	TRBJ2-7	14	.	CASSLYEGRSEQYF	TGTGCCAGCAGCCTCTACGAGGGGAGGAGCGAGCAGTACTTC
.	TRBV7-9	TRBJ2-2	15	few	CASRARLPITGELFF	TGTGCCAGCAGGGCAAGACTACCCATCACCGGGGAGCTGTTTTTT
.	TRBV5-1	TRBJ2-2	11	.	CASSARGELFF	TGCGCCAGCAGCGCCAGGGGGGAGCTGTTTTTT